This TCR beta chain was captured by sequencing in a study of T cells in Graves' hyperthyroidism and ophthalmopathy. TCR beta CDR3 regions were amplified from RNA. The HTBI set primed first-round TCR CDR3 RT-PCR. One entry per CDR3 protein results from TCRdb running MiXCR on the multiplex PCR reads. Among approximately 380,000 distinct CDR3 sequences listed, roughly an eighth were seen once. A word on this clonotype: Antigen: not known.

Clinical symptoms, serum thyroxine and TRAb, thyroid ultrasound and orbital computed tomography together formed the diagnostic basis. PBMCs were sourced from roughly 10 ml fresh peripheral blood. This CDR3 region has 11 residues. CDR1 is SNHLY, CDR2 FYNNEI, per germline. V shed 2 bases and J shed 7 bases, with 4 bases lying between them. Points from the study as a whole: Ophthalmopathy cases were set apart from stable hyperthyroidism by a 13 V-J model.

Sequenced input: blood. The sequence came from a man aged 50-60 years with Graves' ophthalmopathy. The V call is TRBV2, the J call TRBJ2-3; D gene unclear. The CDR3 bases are TGTGCCAGCAGTGAATTTAATACGCAGTATTTT. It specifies CASSEFNTQYF.